These 4 T cell receptor beta chains came from one sample sequenced in a study of a mutant IDH1 vaccine in newly diagnosed glioma. Specified time point: week 11, during vaccination. The study gave 300 ug of mutant IDH1 20-mer peptide per vaccine dose, with topical imiquimod. The method was immunoSEQ multiplex PCR; TCRdb's version includes in-frame clones alone and lacks a portion of them. The data show 110,000 or so clones, with roughly 90% seen just once and roughly 0.55% held by the top ten. The antigens these receptors bind are not known. Sequencing was performed on PBMCs, taken from a glioma patient whose treatment included an IDH1 peptide vaccine. These receptor sequences come from a woman aged 45-65 years with glioma.

CDR3 in DNA: TGTGCCACCAGCGGGGGGGTCCGGGGCCGGAACACTGAAGCTTTCTTT. Its translation: CATSGGVRGRNTEAFF. This chain uses TRBV15 with TRBJ1-1, with D perhaps matching TRBD1 (5 bases). This CDR3 is 16 amino acids long. Per the germline V gene, CDR1 is LNHNV and CDR2 is YYDKDF (reference sequence). The ends were cut back, 5 bases at V and 1 base at J, with 17 bases in the middle.

The rearrangement joins TRBV5-1 to TRBJ2-3, with D perhaps matching TRBD2 (6 bases). V was clipped by 5 bases and J by 1 base, with 17 bases between them. Looked up from germline, CDR1 is SGHRS and CDR2 is YFSETQ. This CDR3 has 16 amino acids. In DNA, the CDR3 is TGCGCCAGCAGGCCGGGAGTGGATTACGGCACAGATACGCAGTATTTT. Translation: CASRPGVDYGTDTQYF.

This chain connects TRBV5-1 to TRBJ2-1, with D unclear. Germline CDR1 SGHRS, CDR2 YFSETQ. The CDR3 has 15 amino acids. V lost 0 bases, J lost 10 bases, and 17 bases lay in between. This chain's CDR3 is CASSLAVVSTWEQFF. CDR3 DNA sequence: TGCGCCAGCAGCTTGGCGGTTGTCTCCACATGGGAGCAGTTCTTC.

This chain links TRBV28 with TRBJ2-1, with D possibly being TRBD1 (6 bases). There are 14 residues in the CDR3. Germline V gene data show CDR1 as MDHEN and CDR2 as SYDVKM. Trimming removed 4 bases at V and 12 bases at J, with 19 bases between. The DNA for the CDR3 is TGTGCCAGCAGTTCCCCGGACAGCACGAAGGGGCAGTTCTTC. Translating gives CASSSPDSTKGQFF.